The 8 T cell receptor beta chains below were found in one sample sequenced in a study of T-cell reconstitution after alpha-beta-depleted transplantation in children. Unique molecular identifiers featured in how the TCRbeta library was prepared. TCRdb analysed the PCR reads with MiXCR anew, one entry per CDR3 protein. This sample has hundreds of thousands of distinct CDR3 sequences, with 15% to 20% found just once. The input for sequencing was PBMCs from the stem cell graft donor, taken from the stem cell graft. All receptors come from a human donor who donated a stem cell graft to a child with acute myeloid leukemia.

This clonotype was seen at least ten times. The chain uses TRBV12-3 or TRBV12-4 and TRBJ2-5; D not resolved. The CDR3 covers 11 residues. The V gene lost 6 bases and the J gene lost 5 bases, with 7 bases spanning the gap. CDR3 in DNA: TGTGCCAGCAGGCGAACGGAGACCCAGTACTTC. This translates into CASRRTETQYF.

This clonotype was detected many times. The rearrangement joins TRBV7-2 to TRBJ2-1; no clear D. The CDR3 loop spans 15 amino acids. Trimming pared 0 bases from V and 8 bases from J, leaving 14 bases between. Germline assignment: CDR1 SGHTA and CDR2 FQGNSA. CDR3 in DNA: TGTGCCAGCAGCTTAGCTGGACCCCCCGTCGATGAGCAGTTCTTC. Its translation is CASSLAGPPVDEQFF.

As DNA, the CDR3 is TGTGCCAGCAGTTCAACAGGGCTCTCCTACAATGAGCAGTTCTTC. Translation gives CASSSTGLSYNEQFF. This rearrangement joins TRBV28 to TRBJ2-1; D is possibly TRBD1 (6 bases). V lost 4 bases and J 0 bases, leaving 10 bases between the germline ends. This CDR3 has 15 residues. Looked up from germline, CDR1 is MDHEN and CDR2 is SYDVKM.

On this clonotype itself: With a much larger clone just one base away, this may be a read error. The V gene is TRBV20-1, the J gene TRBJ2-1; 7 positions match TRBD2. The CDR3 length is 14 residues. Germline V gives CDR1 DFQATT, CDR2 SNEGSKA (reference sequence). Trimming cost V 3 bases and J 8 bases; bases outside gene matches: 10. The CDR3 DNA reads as TGCAGTGCTAGCCGGGGGGTACCAAACGATGAGCAGTTCTTC. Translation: CSASRGVPNDEQFF.

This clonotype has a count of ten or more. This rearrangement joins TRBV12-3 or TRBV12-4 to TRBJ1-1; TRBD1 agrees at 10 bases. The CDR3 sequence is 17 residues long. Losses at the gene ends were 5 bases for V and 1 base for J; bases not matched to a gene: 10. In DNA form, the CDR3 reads TGTGCCAGCAGTCCGCTCCCCGGGACAGGGGCGAACACTGAAGCTTTCTTT. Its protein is CASSPLPGTGANTEAFF.

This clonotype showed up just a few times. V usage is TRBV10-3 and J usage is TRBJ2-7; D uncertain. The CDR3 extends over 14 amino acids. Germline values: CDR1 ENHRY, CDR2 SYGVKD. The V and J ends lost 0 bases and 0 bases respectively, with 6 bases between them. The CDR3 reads CAISESRTSYEQYV. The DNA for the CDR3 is TGTGCCATCAGTGAGTCGCGCACCTCCTACGAGCAGTACGTC.

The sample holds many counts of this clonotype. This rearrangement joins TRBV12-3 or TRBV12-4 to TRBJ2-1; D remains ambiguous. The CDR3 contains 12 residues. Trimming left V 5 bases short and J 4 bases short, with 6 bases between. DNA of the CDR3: TGTGCCAGCAGTCGTTCTTACAATGAGCAGTTCTTC. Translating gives CASSRSYNEQFF.

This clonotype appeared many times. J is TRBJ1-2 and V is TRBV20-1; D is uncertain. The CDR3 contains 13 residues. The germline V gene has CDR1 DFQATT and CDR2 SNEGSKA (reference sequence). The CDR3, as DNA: TGCAGCGTCAAGAGACAAGCTAACTATGGCTACACCTTC. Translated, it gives CSVKRQANYGYTF.